This TCR beta chain was identified during a study of identical twins. The CDR3 sequence is 13 residues long. The V end was cut by 0 bases, the J end by 5 bases, with 11 bases between. The germline gives CDR1 DFQATT, CDR2 SNEGSKA (reference sequence). TCRdb ran MiXCR on the 5' RACE reads and lists one entry per CDR3 protein. The sample has a few hundred thousand distinct CDR3 sequences, 9.6% seen once; the top ten hold roughly 3%. This clonotype was counted a few times. Separately, the same data were catalogued under a study of yellow fever vaccine responses in identical twins.

This clonotype was sampled from a woman younger than 30 in good health. Sample: PBMCs. The chain employs TRBV20-1 and TRBJ2-7; TRBD1 is a possible D gene (5 bases). Here the CDR3 DNA reads TGCAGTGCTAGAGATCCCAGGGCCCACGAGCAGTACTTC. As protein: CSARDPRAHEQYF.